The sequence of this TCR beta chain was determined in a study of blood T cell repertoires in COVID-19. About the study: Italy, Spain and the United States were the sources of the convalescent and acute COVID-19 samples.

Recovery meant two consecutive negative NP/OP PCR tests, professional clearance, or resolved symptoms. This clone has only one observation. As processed by the authors: Nucleated cell number was recorded as an estimate derived from reference gene primer amplification. Clones were sequenced by immunoSEQ multiplex PCR, and TCRdb holds only the in-frame ones, with some missing. The V and J calls and clone size were taken over from that table, and D and trimming were inferred from the DNA. The sample shows some 200,000 clones, about 90% of them seen only once. V lost 3 bases, J lost 5 bases, and 8 bases lay in between. Germline values: CDR1 MGHDK, CDR2 SYGVNS. CDR3 length equals 13 residues.

Sequencing used PBMCs or T cells enriched from blood (not recorded which). This receptor was taken from a woman under 30 who had recovered from COVID-19. This chain uses TRBV25-1 with TRBJ1-5; tentative D call: TRBD1 (6 bases). CDR3 DNA: TGTGCCAGCAGTGAGAAGGGGGATCAGCCCCAGCATTTT. It yields the protein CASSEKGDQPQHF.